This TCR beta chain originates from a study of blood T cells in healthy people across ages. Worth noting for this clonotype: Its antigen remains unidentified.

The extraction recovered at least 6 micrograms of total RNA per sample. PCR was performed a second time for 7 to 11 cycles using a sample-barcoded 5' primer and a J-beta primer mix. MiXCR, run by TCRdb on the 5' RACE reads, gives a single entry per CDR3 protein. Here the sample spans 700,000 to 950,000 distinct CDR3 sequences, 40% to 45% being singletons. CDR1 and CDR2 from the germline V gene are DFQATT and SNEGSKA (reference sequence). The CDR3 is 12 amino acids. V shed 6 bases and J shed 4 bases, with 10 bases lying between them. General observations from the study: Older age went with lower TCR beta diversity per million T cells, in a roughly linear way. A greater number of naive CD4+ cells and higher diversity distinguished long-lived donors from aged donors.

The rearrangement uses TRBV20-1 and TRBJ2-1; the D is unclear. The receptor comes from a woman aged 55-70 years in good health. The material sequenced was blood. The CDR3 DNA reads TGCAGTGCCCCGGTTATTTACAATGAGCAGTTCTTC. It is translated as CSAPVIYNEQFF.